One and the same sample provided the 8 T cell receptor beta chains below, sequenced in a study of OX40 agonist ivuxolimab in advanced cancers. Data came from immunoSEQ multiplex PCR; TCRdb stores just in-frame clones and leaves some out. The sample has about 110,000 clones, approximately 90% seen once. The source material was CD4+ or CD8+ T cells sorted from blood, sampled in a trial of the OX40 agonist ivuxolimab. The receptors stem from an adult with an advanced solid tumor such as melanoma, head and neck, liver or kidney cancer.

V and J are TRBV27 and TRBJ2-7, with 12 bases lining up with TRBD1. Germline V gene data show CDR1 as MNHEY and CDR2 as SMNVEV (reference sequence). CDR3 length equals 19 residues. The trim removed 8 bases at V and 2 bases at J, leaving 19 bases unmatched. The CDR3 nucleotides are TGTGCCAGCCCCCCTCTGCCGGGACAGGGGGCCCCCAGGCCCTACGAGCAGTACTTC. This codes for CASPPLPGQGAPRPYEQYF.

For the CDR3, the DNA is TGTGCCAGCAGTTACTCGACCCCCGCTACTAGTGATGGCTACACCTTC. Translated: CASSYSTPATSDGYTF. The chain combines TRBV6-5 with TRBJ1-2; D gene uncertain. Between the trimmed V and J ends, which lost 0 bases and 6 bases, there was a span of 17 bases. The germline V gene encodes CDR1 MNHEY and CDR2 SVGAGI. This CDR3 spans 16 amino acids.

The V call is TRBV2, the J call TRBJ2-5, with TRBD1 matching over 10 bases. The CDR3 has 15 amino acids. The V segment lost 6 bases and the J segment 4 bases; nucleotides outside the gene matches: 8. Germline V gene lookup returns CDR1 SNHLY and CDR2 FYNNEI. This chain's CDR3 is CASSRDRGFGETQYF. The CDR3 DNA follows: TGTGCCAGCAGCCGGGACAGGGGATTTGGAGAGACCCAGTACTTC.

The CDR3 reads CASSVSGVSNQPQHF. The CDR3 DNA reads TGTGCCAGCAGCGTATCGGGGGTGAGCAATCAGCCCCAGCATTTT. The V call is TRBV9, the J call TRBJ1-5; D possibly corresponds to TRBD1 (5 bases). Germline lookup yields CDR1 SGDLS and CDR2 YYNGEE. CDR3 size: 15 residues. The V gene lost 1 base and the J gene lost 1 base, with 9 bases spanning the gap. The full variable domain, in which reference TRBV9 and TRBJ1-5 provide the parts outside the CDR3, is DSGVTQTPKHLITATGQRVTLRCSPRSGDLSVYWYQQSLDQGLQFLIQYYNGEERAKGNILERFSAQQFPDLHSELNLSSLELGDSALYFCASSVSGVSNQPQHFGDGTRLSIL.

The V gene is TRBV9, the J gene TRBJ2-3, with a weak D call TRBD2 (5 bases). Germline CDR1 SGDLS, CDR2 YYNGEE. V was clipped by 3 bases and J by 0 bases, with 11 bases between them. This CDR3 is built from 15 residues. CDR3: CASSAKRTSTDTQYF. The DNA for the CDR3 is TGTGCCAGCAGCGCGAAGCGGACTAGCACAGATACGCAGTATTTT.

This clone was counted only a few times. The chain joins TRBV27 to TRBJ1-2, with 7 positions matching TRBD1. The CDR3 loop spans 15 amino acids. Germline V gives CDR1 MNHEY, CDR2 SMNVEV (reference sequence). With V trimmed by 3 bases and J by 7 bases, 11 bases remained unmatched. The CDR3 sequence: CASSFLGQTEGGYTF. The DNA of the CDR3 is TGTGCCAGCAGTTTCTTGGGACAGACAGAAGGTGGCTACACCTTC.

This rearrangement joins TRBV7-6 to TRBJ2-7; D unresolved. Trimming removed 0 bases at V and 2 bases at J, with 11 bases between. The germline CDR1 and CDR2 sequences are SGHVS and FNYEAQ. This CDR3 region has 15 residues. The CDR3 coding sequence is TGTGCCAGCAGCTTAGCATCCACAGATACCTACGAGCAGTACTTC. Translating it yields CASSLASTDTYEQYF. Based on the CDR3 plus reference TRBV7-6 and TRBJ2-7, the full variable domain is GAGVSQSPRYKVTKRGQDVALRCDPISGHVSLYWYRQALGQGPEFLTYFNYEAQQDKSGLPNDRFSAERPEGSISTLTIQRTEQRDSAMYRCASSLASTDTYEQYFGPGTRLTVT.

The DNA of the CDR3 is TGTGCCAGCAGTGAGGGAGGAACTAATGAAAAACTGTTTTTT. Its protein is CASSEGGTNEKLFF. The genes are TRBV6-1 and TRBJ1-4, with D unclear. Germline values: CDR1 MNHNS, CDR2 SASEGT. The V end was cut by 3 bases, the J end by 1 base, with 6 bases between. The CDR3 loop spans 14 amino acids.